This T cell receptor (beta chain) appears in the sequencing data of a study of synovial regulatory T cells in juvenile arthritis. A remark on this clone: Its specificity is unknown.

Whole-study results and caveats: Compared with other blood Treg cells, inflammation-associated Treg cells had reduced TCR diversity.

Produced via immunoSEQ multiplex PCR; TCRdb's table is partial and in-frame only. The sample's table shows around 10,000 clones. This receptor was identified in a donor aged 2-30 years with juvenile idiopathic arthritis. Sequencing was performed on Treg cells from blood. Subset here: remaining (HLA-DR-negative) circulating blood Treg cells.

CDR3 region: CASSARNTEAFF. V is TRBV2 and J is TRBJ1-1; checking the TCRdb D call of TRBD1 is not possible without DNA. The CDR3 runs to 12 residues. No coding sequence is recorded. Germline V gene lookup returns CDR1 SNHLY and CDR2 FYNNEI.